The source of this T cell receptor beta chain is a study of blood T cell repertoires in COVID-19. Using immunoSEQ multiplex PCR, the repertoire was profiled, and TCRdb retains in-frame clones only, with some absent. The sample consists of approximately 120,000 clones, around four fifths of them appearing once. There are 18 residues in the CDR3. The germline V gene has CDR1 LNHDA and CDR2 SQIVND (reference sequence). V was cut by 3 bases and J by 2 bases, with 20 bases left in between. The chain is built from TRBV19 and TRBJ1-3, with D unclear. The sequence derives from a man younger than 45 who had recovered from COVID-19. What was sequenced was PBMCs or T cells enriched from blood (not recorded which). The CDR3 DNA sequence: TGTGCCAGTAGTATCCACGCTCGAAAAGGGAGCACTGGAAACACCATATATTTT. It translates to CASSIHARKGSTGNTIYF.